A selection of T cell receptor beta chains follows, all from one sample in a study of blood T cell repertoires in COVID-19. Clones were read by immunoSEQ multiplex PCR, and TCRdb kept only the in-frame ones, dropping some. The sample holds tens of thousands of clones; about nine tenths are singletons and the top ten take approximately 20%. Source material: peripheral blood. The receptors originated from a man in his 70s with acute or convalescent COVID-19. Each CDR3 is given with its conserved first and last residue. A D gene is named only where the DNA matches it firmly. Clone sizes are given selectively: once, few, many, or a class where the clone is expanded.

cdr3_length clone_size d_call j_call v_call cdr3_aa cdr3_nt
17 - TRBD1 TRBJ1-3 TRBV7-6 CASSLMAGQGPGNTIYF TGTGCCAGCAGCTTAATGGCCGGACAGGGTCCTGGAAACACCATATATTTT
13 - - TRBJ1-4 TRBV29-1 CSVRRGGNEKLFF TGCAGCGTTAGGAGAGGCGGTAATGAAAAACTGTTTTTT
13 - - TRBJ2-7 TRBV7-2 CASSLDFSYAQYF TGTGCCAGCAGCCTGGACTTCAGTTACGCGCAGTACTTC
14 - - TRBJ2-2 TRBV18 CASSPPSVAGELFF TGTGCCAGCTCACCACCCAGCGTCGCCGGGGAGCTGTTTTTT
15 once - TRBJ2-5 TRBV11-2 CASTQGGTLQETQYF TGTGCCAGCACCCAGGGCGGGACGCTACAAGAGACCCAGTACTTC
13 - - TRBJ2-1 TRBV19 CASSIRGSIEQFF TGTGCCAGTAGTATACGAGGGTCTATTGAGCAGTTCTTC
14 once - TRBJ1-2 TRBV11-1 CASSLGWELYGYTF TGTGCCAGCAGCTTAGGATGGGAGCTCTATGGCTACACCTTC
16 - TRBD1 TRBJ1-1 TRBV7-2 CASSLGGGSMNTEAFF TGTGCCAGCAGCTTAGGAGGGGGCTCCATGAACACTGAAGCTTTCTTT
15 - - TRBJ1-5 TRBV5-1 CASSLIPDSNQPQHF TGCGCCAGCAGCTTGATCCCAGATAGCAATCAGCCCCAGCATTTT
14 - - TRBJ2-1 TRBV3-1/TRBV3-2 CASSQETLDVKQFF TGTGCCAGCAGCCAAGAAACCCTAGACGTGAAGCAGTTCTTC
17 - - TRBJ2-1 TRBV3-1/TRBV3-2 CASSQDASSFDNNEQFF TGTGCCAGCAGCCAAGACGCTAGCTCCTTTGATAACAATGAGCAGTTCTTC
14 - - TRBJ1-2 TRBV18 CASSPLGGYAGYTF TGTGCCAGCTCACCCTTAGGCGGGTATGCTGGCTACACCTTC
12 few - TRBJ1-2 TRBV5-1 CASRQTDYGYTF TGCGCCTCCAGACAGACCGACTATGGCTACACCTTC
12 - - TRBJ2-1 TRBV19 CASSILGDEQFF TGTGCCAGTAGTATACTAGGGGATGAGCAGTTCTTC
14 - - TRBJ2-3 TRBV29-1 CSVEGRDRTDTQYF TGCAGCGTTGAAGGGCGGGACCGCACAGATACGCAGTATTTT
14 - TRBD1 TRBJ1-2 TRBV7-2 CASSSRQGARGYTF TGTGCCAGCAGCTCCCGACAGGGGGCGCGGGGCTACACCTTC
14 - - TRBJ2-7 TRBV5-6 CASSLDWYTYEQYF TGTGCCAGCAGCTTGGATTGGTACACCTACGAGCAGTACTTC
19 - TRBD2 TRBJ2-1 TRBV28 CASSPHGTSSLGGYNEQFF TGTGCCAGCAGTCCCCACGGGACTAGCTCGCTAGGGGGGTACAATGAGCAGTTCTTC
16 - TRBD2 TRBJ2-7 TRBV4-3 CASSQVRASGRNEQYF TGCGCCAGCAGCCAAGTTCGGGCTAGCGGGAGAAACGAGCAGTACTTC
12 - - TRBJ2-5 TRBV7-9 CASSSRVAEKYF TGTGCCAGCAGCTCCCGGGTAGCTGAAAAGTACTTC
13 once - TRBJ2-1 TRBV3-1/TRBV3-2 CASSQDQEDEQFF TGTGCCAGCAGCCAAGATCAGGAGGATGAGCAGTTCTTC
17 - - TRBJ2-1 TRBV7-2 CASSLTAPDFTYNEQFF TGTGCCAGCAGCTTAACGGCCCCGGACTTTACCTACAATGAGCAGTTCTTC
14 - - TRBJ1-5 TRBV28 CASSQGLINQPQHF TGTGCCAGCAGCCAGGGACTGATCAATCAGCCCCAGCATTTT
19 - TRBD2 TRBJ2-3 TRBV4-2 CASSQDISRTSGRTDTQYF TGTGCCAGCAGCCAGGATATTTCAAGGACTAGCGGCCGCACAGATACGCAGTATTTT
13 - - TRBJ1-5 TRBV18 CASSPGSGEAQHF TGTGCCAGCTCACCGGGATCGGGGGAGGCCCAGCATTTT
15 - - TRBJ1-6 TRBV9 CASSVLDGENSPLHF TGTGCCAGCAGCGTATTGGACGGGGAAAATTCACCCCTCCACTTT
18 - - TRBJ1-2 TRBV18 CASSPQYSGGGKDYGYTF TGTGCCAGCTCACCCCAATATTCCGGCGGGGGAAAGGACTATGGCTACACCTTC
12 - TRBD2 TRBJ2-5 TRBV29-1 CSVEGGSETQYF TGCAGCGTTGAAGGCGGGAGTGAGACCCAGTACTTC
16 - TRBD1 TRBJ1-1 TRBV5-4 CASSVDRGTSNTEAFF TGTGCCAGCAGCGTTGACAGGGGGACATCGAACACTGAAGCTTTCTTT
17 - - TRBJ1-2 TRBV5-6 CASSLGVTGHRSYGYTF TGTGCCAGCAGCTTAGGGGTTACAGGGCATCGTAGCTATGGCTACACCTTC
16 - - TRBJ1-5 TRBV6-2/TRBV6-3 CASSPTHRDSNQPQHF TGTGCCAGCAGTCCAACCCACAGGGATAGCAATCAGCCCCAGCATTTT
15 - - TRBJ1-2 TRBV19 CASSREDRGNYGYTF TGTGCCAGTAGTAGGGAGGATAGGGGAAACTATGGCTACACCTTC